The clone carrying this TCR beta chain was observed a single time. What it binds is not known. This entry is derived from a study of OX40 agonist ivuxolimab in advanced cancers. The wider study: Each dose-escalation patient presented with hepatocellular carcinoma, melanoma, renal cell or head and neck cancer. Those enrolled were approximately 83% male, with a mean age of about 66 years and ages from about 20 to 79. Study observations and caveats: Among the lowest peripheral clonal expansion occurred in 0.1-3.0 mg/kg partial responders. Determination of antigen specificity was not performed for the expanded peripheral T cells.

The protocol was immunoSEQ multiplex PCR, while the TCRdb copy is restricted to in-frame clones and leaves out a portion. The data show more than 45,000 clones, with about 90% seen just once and around half held by the top ten. Germline CDR1 reads SGDLS; CDR2 reads YYNGEE. The V and J ends lost 0 bases and 5 bases respectively, with 16 bases between them. This CDR3 is 16 amino acids long. The chain couples TRBV9 to TRBJ2-3; D gene ambiguous. This TCR was sampled from an adult with an advanced solid tumor such as melanoma, head and neck, liver or kidney cancer. This specimen consisted of CD4+ or CD8+ T cells sorted from blood, obtained in a trial of the OX40 agonist ivuxolimab. This CDR3 reads CASSVGAIASQDTQYF. The CDR3 DNA sequence: TGTGCCAGCAGCGTAGGGGCGATAGCCTCCCAAGATACGCAGTATTTT.